This TCR beta chain was identified during a study of cytomegalovirus exposure and HLA in healthy donors (dated by TCRdb to about 2017). Regarding the complete study: In an earlier analysis of approximately 640 of the donors, 276 Gb of sequence data and 117 million unique TCR beta sequences from about 190 million T cells were reported. Donor age, sex, ethnicity and CMV serostatus were compiled alongside the repertoire data. A separate validation cohort of 100 to 150 different subjects was used in addition to the approximately 610-subject first cohort. Typing coverage varied by locus: about 620-630 donors for A, B, C, DRB1 and DQB1; 522 for DQA1; approximately 570 for DPA1; 450 to 480 for DPB1. Among the roughly 400 genotyped donors, approximately 76% belonged to the genetic ancestry cluster associated with self-reported Caucasian donors. The study used immunosequencing to profile the T cell repertoires of 666 subjects and linked those repertoires to cytomegalovirus serostatus. Every discovery cohort repertoire had been produced on one sequencing platform. Across 398 genotyped donors of the cohort, an average of about 240,000 unique TCR beta nucleotide sequences per donor were sequenced, and roughly a sixth of those sequences were non-productive. A later genetic analysis used genome-wide SNP genotypes for about 55% of the 666 donors, treating that subset as a discovery cohort. Approximately 330 gigabases of sequencing data and around 90 million unique TCR sequences made up an early release that covered roughly 670 HLA-typed donors. Both class I and class II loci were covered by HLA typing, at four-digit resolution. In a later analysis, previously published TCR beta repertoires from about 640 donors were re-analyzed and high-resolution HLA genotyping was added so that TCR occurrence patterns could be studied. About five DR-DQ haplotypes were treated as single units for association and clustering because of strong linkage in the cohort. The study was designed to test whether signatures of past pathogen exposure could be identified by cataloging public T cell receptors. To predict cytomegalovirus infection status, the study combined high-throughput TCR immunosequencing, statistical association of individual TCRs with disease status, and machine learning. In an earlier analysis of 550 to 700 of the donors, high-throughput TCR beta sequencing was used to judge whether each TCR beta V gene segment behaved as functional or pseudogenic. The later analysis used no new phenotypic data to find candidate immune exposures, relying instead on TCR beta sequences and their occurrence across donors.

Library preparation employed the immunoSEQ multiplex PCR assay. For the multiplex PCR, a mixture combining 60 forward primers for TCR Vbeta segments and 13 reverse primers for TCR Jbeta segments was used. Amplification of the CDR3 region of rearranged TCR beta genes was performed with a multiplex PCR assay on genomic DNA. On the Illumina HiSeq System, the amplified TCR beta libraries were sequenced as 87-base-pair reads. Under the source paper's analysis protocol: In a later analysis, about 80 million unique TCR beta chains were counted across the approximately 620 repertoires, and roughly 11 million of these chains were shared by at least two donors. A nearest-neighbor algorithm error-corrected the raw reads and collapsed the reads into unique sequences, merging closely related sequences to remove PCR and sequencing errors. Alignment of CDR3 sequences to IMGT reference sequences was used to assign V, D and J gene segments. For a sequence to be retained, at least a six-nucleotide match to both a V gene segment and a J gene segment was required. Rearrangements were classified as productive when the CDR3 lacked stop codons and remained in frame with V and J, and all other rearrangements were classified as non-productive. CDR3 was defined according to IMGT convention as the region running from the second conserved V-encoded cysteine to the conserved J-encoded phenylalanine. Sequences without an unambiguous match to a single V gene segment were excluded from the earlier analysis of about 600 of the donors. In an earlier analysis of 587 of the donors, a V segment was called functional when productive rearrangements were above 56.7%, and segregating when the standard deviation between donors exceeded 5%. A statistical classification framework was developed to diagnose cytomegalovirus status using the catalog of TCR beta chain sequences. In a later analysis, TCR nucleotide sequences were compared against IMGT/GENE-DB human TR gene sequences so that V and J genes could be assigned. In a later analysis, CDR3 sequences and most-parsimonious VDJ recombination scenarios were assigned using the TCRdist pipeline. A later analysis defined each TCR beta chain by its CDR3 amino acid sequence plus V-gene family, and excluded reads lacking a unique V-gene family. A later analysis removed over 500 highly shared, low-generation-probability nucleotide sequences to deal with suspected cross-contamination and a sequencing artifact. A later analysis calculated a clonal expansion index for each public chain from normalized within-repertoire ranks of inferred template counts. In a later analysis, generation probabilities were computed using a VDJ recombination model fitted to out-of-frame rearrangements, and the results were checked against IGoR. A later analysis scored TCR-TCR, TCR-HLA and TCR-CMV co-occurrence with hypergeometric tests, applying a repertoire-size bias correction to TCR pairs. False discovery rates were estimated in a later analysis by permuting HLA or CMV assignments 20 times. In a later analysis, co-occurring TCRs were grouped using DBSCAN, with TCRdist sequence similarity added in when clustering inside HLA-allele-positive subsets. For co-occurrence clustering, repertoires with fewer than 30,000 or more than 120,000 public chains were excluded, along with a handful of repertoires with anomalous nucleotide sharing. The immuneACCESS repertoire file appears here via TCRdb, limited to in-frame rearrangements. These files lack a portion of the clones; in checked studies, under half of the deficit traces to unresolved V genes, and the cause of the others is not known. The V and J calls and clone size are taken from that table; D and trimming were inferred from the DNA. Present in this sample are approximately 150,000 clones, over 60% of which were seen just once. Clones ranked in the top ten supply about 2.7% of the sample.

Results the study describes overall, beyond this receptor: Assigning TCR associations to individual alleles was difficult when HLA alleles, especially DR and DQ, strongly co-occurred. At a false discovery rate of 0.05, a later analysis linked approximately 18,000 TCR beta sequences to specific HLA alleles. In the study, around 150 TCR beta chains were listed as associated with cytomegalovirus. The earlier analysis of nearly 600 of the donors excluded roughly 16 rarely observed V segments, including chromosome 9 orphons, because counts were too low. Presence/absence analyses assumed roughly uniform sequencing depth across donors, an assumption that may not hold. In a later analysis, HLA-associated TCR beta chains showed more clonal expansion and lower generation probabilities than non-associated chains that were equally common. An earlier analysis of roughly 570 of the donors showed that most TCR beta V segments appeared in productive rearrangements either about 90% or about 30% of the time, which broadly matched IMGT annotations. A few of the identified cytomegalovirus-associated TCR beta chains were confirmed in vitro to be specific for cytomegalovirus antigens. A later genetic analysis associated a missense DCLRE1C variant with V-gene and J-gene trimming of TCR beta chains, and an independent cohort replicated the association. Because HLA typing was missing for some donors at each locus, association tests included only the typed subset. Only TCR beta chains were sequenced in this cohort, and the absence of alpha or paired-chain data limited detectable features. A later genetic analysis reported fewer N-insertions in productive TCRs among donors in an Asian-associated ancestry cluster than the approximately 700-donor mean. Most TCR sequences were seen in very few donors, while some public TCRs were found in many individuals. CMV serostatus was the only immune exposure information available for the cohort. Cytomegalovirus status was reported to be diagnosed by the classifier with high specificity and sensitivity in both the original and validation cohorts. In a later analysis, several top co-occurrence clusters were reported to appear linked to parvovirus B19, influenza, CMV and Epstein-Barr virus. A later analysis found that TCR association rates varied across HLA loci, with DRB1 alleles showing the most associated TCRs and HLA-C alleles the fewest. A further reported finding was that TCR beta sequences accurately predicted the HLA-A and HLA-B alleles for most subjects in the first cohort. According to the authors, the approach could potentially be generalized to other disease states and immunological phenotypes. The sequencing pipeline was judged likely to have produced a cluster of highly shared sequence variants as a technical artifact. In a later analysis, most CMV-associated TCR beta chains were found to appear HLA-restricted, with HLA associations seemingly driven largely by CMV exposure. Correlated functional status among segregating V segments might be attributable to linkage disequilibrium, but an unknown experimental factor could not be ruled out. Some IMGT-functional V segments, including TRBV6-2 and TRBV6-3, could not be distinguished by the 87-base-pair reads and were therefore excluded.

The cohort comprised 550 to 700 healthy bone marrow donors. At the time of sampling, all cohort members were nominally healthy, though unrecorded immune exposures were likely present. The donor tested CMV seronegative, placing the donor among the 350 or so seronegative members of the cohort. A peripheral blood sample was collected from each donor, and TCR beta sequencing was performed on peripheral blood mononuclear cells. Genomic DNA extraction from the blood cell samples was performed with the Qiagen DNeasy Blood Extraction Kit. CDR1 and CDR2 are drawn from the germline V gene: MNHEY, SVGAGI. V drops 5 bases and J drops 0 bases, leaving 13 bases in between. The CDR3 covers 15 residues, taking in both the cysteine and the phenylalanine. The CDR3 DNA has 45 bases and is translated from base 1. This clone was counted between two and nine times. It has no known antigen specificity. No base qualities exist here, and no much larger clone lies one base off it.

Sequenced material: PBMCs. The chain employs TRBV6-5 and TRBJ1-2, with TRBD1 as a weak D call on 6 bases. This receptor was obtained from a woman aged 25 to 39 in good health and CMV-seronegative. For the CDR3, the sequence is CASSPGVRSNYGYTF. The DNA is as follows: TGTGCCAGCAGTCCAGGGGTGCGATCTAACTATGGCTACACCTTC.